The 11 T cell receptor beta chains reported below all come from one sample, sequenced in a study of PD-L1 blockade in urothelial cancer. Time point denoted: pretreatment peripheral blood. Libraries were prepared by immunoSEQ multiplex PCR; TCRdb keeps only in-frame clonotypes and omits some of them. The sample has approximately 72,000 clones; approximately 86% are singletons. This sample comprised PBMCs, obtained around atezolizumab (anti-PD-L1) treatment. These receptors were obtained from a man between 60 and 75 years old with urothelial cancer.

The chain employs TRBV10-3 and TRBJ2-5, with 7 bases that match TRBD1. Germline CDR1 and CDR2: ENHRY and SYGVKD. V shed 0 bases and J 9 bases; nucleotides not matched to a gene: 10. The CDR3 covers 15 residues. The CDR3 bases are TGTGCCATCAGTGAGTCGAGGGACAGATCGGACGCCCAGTACTTC. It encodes CAISESRDRSDAQYF.

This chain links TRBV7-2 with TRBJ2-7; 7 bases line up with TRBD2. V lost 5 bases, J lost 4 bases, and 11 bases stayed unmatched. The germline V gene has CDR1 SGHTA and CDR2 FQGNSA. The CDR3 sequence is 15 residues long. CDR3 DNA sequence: TGTGCCAGCAGCACTCCTACCGGGGGGAATTACGAGCAGTACTTC. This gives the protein CASSTPTGGNYEQYF. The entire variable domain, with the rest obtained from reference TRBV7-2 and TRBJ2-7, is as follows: GAGVSQSPSNKVTEKGKDVELRCDPISGHTALYWYRQSLGQGLEFLIYFQGNSAPDKSGLPSDRFSAERTGGSVSTLTIQRTQQEDSAVYLCASSTPTGGNYEQYFGPGTRLTVT.

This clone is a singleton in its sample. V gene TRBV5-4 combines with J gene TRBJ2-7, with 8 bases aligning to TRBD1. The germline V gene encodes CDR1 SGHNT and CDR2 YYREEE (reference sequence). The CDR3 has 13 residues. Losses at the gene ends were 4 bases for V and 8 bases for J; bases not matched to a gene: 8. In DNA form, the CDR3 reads TGTGCCAGCAGCATCCCAGGGGGCGACAAGCAGTACTTC. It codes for CASSIPGGDKQYF.

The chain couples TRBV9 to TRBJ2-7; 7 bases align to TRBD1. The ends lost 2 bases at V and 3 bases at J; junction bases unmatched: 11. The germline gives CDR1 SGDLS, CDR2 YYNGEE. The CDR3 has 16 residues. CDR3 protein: CASSVGDSNLIYEQYF. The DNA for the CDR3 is TGTGCCAGCAGCGTGGGGGACAGCAACTTAATCTACGAGCAGTACTTC.

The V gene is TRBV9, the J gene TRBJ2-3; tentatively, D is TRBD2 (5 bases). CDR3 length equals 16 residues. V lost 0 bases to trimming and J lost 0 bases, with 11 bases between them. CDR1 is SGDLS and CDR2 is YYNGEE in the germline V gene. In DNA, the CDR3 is TGTGCCAGCAGCGTAGCCCCTAGCACTAGCACAGATACGCAGTATTTT. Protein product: CASSVAPSTSTDTQYF.

CDR3 DNA sequence: TGCGCCAGCAGTTCGGGACTCGCCTTGGGCGAAAAACTGTTTTTT. Amino acid sequence: CASSSGLALGEKLFF. V gene TRBV10-1 combines with J gene TRBJ1-4; the D gene is possibly TRBD1 (5 bases). Germline V gene sequence: CDR1 WNHNN, CDR2 SYGVQD (reference sequence). The CDR3 sequence is 15 residues long. Trimming shortened V by 5 bases and J by 8 bases, and 18 bases separated the two germline ends.

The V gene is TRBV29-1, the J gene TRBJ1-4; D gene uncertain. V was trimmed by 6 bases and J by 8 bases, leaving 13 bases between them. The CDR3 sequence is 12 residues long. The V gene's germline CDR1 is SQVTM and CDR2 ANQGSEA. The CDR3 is CSVTYRGEKLFF. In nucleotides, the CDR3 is TGCAGCGTAACTTACCGAGGAGAAAAACTGTTTTTT.

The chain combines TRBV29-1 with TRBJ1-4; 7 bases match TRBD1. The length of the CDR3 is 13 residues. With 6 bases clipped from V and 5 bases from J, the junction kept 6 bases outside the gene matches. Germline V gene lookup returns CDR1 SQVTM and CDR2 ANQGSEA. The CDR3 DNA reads TGCAGCGTGAGGGACAGCCCCAATGAAAAACTGTTTTTT. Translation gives CSVRDSPNEKLFF.

Here the CDR3 reads CASSLRGGSNQPQHF. The CDR3, as DNA: TGTGCCAGCAGTTTACGGGGAGGGAGCAATCAGCCCCAGCATTTT. V gene TRBV27 combines with J gene TRBJ1-5; D is unresolved. The V gene's germline CDR1 is MNHEY and CDR2 SMNVEV (reference sequence). CDR3 length: 15 amino acids. V was trimmed by 2 bases and J by 1 base, leaving 9 bases between them.

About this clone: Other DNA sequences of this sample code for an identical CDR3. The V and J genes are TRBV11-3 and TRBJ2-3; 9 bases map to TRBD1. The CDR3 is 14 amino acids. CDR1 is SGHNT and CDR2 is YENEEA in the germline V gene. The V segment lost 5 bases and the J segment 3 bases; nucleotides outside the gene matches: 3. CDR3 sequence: CASSPGQGTDTQYF. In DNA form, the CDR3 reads TGTGCCAGCAGCCCCGGACAGGGGACAGATACGCAGTATTTT.

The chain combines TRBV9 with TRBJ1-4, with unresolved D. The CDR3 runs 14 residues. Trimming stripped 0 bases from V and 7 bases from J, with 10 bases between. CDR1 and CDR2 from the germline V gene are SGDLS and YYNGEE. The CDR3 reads CASSVDFLGEKLFF. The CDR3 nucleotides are TGTGCCAGCAGCGTAGATTTCCTCGGTGAAAAACTGTTTTTT.